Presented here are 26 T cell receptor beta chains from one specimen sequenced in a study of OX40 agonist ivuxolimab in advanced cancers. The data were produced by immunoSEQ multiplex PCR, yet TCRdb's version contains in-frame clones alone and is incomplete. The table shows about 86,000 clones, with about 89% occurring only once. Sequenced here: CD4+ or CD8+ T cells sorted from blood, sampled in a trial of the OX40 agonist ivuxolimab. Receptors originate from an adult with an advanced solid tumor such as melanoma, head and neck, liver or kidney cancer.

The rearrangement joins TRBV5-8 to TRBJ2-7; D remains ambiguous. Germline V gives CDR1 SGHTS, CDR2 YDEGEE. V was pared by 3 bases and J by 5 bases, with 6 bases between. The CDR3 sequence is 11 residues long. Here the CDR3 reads CASSYGHEQYF. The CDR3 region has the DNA TGTGCCAGCAGCTACGGACACGAGCAGTACTTC.

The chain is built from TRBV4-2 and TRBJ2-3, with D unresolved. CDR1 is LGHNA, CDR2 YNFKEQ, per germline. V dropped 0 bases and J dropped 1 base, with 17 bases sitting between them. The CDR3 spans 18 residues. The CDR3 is CASSQEWSPSGGTDTQYF. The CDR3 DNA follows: TGTGCCAGCAGCCAAGAATGGTCCCCTTCGGGTGGCACAGATACGCAGTATTTT.

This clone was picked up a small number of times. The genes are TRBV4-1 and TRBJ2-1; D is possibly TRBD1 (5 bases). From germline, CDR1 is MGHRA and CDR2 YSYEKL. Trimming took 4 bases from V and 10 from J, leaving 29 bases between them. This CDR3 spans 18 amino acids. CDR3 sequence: CASSRSSGLLGPQLEQFF. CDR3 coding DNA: TGCGCCAGCAGCCGCTCGAGTGGGCTCCTGGGGCCACAATTAGAGCAGTTCTTC.

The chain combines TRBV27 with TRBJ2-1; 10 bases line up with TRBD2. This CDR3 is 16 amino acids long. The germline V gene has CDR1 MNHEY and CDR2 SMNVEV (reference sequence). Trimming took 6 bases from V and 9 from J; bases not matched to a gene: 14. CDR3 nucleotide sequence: TGTGCCAGCAGGCCTCGAGCGGGGGGGCGTTACGGTGAGCAGTTCTTC. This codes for CASRPRAGGRYGEQFF.

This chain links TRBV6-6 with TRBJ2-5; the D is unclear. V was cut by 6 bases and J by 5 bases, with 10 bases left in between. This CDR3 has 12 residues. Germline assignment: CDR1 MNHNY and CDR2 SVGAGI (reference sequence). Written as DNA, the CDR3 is TGTGCCAGCAGCTGGACCGGGGAGACCCAGTACTTC. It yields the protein CASSWTGETQYF.

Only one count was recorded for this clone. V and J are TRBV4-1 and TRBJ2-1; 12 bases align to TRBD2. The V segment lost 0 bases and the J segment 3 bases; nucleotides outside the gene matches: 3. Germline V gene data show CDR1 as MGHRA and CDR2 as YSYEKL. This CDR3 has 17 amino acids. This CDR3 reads CASSQERGLAGYNEQFF. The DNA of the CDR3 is TGCGCCAGCAGCCAAGAACGGGGACTAGCGGGCTACAATGAGCAGTTCTTC.

Here the CDR3 DNA reads TGTGCCAGCAGCTTAGTGGACATACCCACGGATACGCAGTATTTT. Protein product: CASSLVDIPTDTQYF. This chain joins TRBV7-9 and TRBJ2-3; TRBD1 might be the D (5 bases). The CDR3 contains 15 residues. Trimming pared 1 base from V and 6 bases from J, leaving 14 bases between. Germline-derived CDR1 and CDR2 are SEHNR and FQNEAQ (reference sequence).

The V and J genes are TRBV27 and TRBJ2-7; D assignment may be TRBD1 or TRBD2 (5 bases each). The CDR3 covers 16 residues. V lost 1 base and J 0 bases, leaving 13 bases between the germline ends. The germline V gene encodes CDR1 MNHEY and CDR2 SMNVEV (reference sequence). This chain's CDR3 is CASSLLPGRVSYEQYF. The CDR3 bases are TGTGCCAGCAGTTTATTACCGGGGCGCGTCTCCTACGAGCAGTACTTC.

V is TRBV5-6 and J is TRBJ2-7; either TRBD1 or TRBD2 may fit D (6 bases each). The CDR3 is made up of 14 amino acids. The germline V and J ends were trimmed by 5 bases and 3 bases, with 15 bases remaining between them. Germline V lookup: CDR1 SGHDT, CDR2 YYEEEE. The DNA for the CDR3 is TGTGCCAGCAGGGACTGGGGGGCTCTCTACGAGCAGTACTTC. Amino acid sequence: CASRDWGALYEQYF.

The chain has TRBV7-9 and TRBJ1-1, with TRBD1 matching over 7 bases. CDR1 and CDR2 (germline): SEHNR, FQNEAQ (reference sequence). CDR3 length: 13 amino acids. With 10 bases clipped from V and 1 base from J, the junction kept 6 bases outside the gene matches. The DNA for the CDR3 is TGTGCCAATCAGGGGGAAGAGAACACTGAAGCTTTCTTT. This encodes CANQGEENTEAFF.

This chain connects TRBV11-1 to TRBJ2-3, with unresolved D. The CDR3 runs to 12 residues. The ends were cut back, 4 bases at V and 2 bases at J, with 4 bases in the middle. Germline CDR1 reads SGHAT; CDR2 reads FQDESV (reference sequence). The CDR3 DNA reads TGTGCCAGCAGCTCGCACACAGATACGCAGTATTTT. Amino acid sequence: CASSSHTDTQYF.

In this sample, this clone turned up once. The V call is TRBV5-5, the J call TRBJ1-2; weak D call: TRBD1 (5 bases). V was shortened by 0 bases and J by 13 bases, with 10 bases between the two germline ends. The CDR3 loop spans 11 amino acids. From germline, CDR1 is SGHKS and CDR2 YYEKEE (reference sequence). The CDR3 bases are TGTGCCAGCAGCTTGGGCTGGGGGGGCACCTTC. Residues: CASSLGWGGTF.

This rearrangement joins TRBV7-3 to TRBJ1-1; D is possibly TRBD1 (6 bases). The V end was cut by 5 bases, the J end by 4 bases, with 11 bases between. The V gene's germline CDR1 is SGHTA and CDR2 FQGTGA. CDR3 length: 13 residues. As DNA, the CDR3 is TGTGCCAGCAGCGCGAGGGACATCACTGAAGCTTTCTTT. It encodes CASSARDITEAFF.

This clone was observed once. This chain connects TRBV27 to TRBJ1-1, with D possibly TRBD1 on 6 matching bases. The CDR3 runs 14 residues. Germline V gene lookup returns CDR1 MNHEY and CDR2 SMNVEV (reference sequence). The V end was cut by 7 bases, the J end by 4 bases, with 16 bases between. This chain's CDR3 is CASTPAGAVTEAFF. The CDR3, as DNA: TGTGCCAGCACCCCAGCGGGGGCTGTCACTGAAGCTTTCTTT.

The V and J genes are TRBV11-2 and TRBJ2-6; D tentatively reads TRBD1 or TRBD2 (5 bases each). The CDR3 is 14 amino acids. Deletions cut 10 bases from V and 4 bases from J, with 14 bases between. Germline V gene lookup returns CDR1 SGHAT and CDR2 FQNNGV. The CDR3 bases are TGTGCCACCCTTATCTGGGACGGGGCCAACGTCCTGACTTTC. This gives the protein CATLIWDGANVLTF.

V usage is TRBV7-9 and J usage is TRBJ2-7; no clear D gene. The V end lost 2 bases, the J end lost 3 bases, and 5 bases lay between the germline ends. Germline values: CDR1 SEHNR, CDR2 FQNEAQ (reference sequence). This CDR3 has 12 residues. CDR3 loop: CASSLKGYEQYF. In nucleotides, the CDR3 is TGTGCCAGCAGCTTAAAAGGCTACGAGCAGTACTTC.

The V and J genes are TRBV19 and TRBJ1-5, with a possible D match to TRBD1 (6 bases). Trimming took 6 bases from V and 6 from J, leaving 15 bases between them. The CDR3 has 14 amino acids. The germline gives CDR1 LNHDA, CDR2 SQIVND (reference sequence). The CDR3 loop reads CASSRTVEGQPQHF. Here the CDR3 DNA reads TGTGCCAGTAGCAGGACAGTAGAGGGTCAGCCCCAGCATTTT.

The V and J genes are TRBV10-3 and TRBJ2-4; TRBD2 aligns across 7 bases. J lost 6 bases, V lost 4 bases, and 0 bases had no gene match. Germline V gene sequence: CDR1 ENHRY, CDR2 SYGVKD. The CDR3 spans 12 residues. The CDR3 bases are TGTGCCATCAGTGCGGGGGGAAACATTCAGTACTTC. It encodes CAISAGGNIQYF.

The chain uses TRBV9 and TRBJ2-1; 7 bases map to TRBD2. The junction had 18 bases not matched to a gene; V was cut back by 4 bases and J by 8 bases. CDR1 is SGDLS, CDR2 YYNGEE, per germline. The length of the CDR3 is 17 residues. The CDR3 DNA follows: TGTGCCAGCAGCCCCCCTGGGAGCGGGGTATTATCATATGAGCAGTTCTTC. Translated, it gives CASSPPGSGVLSYEQFF.

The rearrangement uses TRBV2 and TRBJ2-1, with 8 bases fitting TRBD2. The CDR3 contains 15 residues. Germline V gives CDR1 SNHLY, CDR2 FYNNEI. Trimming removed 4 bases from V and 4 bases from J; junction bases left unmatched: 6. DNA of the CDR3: TGTGCCAGCAGTGTATTTAGCGGGAATTACAATGAGCAGTTCTTC. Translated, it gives CASSVFSGNYNEQFF. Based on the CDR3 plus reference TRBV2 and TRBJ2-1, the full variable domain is EPEVTQTPSHQVTQMGQEVILRCVPISNHLYFYWYRQILGQKVEFLVSFYNNEISEKSEIFDDQFSVERPDGSNFTLKIRSTKLEDSAMYFCASSVFSGNYNEQFFGPGTRLTVL.

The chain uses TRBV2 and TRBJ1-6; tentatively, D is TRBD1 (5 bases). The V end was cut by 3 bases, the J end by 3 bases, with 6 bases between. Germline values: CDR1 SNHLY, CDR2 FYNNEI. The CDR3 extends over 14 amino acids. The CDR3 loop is CASSEQGYNSPLHF. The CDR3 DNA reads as TGTGCCAGCAGTGAGCAGGGCTATAATTCACCCCTCCACTTT.

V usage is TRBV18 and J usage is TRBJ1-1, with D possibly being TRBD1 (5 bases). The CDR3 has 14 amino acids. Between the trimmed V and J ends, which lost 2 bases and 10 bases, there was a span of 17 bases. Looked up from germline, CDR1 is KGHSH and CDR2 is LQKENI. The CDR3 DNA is TGTGCCAGCTCACCAGCCGGGACCTTTCTCGCAGCTTTCTTT. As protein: CASSPAGTFLAAFF.

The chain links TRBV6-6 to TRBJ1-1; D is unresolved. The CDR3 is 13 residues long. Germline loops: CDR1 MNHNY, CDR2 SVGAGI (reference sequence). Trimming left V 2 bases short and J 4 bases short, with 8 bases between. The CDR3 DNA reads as TGTGCCAGCAGTTACGCAGCGGTCACTGAAGCTTTCTTT. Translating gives CASSYAAVTEAFF.

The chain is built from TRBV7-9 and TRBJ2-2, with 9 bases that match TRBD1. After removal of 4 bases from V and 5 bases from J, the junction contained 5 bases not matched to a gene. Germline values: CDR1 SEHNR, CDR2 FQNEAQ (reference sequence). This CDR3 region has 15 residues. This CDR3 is CASSSGTGRTGELFF. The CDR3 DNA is TGTGCCAGCAGCTCCGGGACAGGGAGGACCGGGGAGCTGTTTTTT.

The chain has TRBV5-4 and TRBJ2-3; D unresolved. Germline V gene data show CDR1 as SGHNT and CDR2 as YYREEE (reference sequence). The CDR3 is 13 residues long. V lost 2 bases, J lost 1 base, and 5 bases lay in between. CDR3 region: CASSFGRTDTQYF. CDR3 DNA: TGTGCCAGCAGCTTTGGACGCACAGATACGCAGTATTTT.

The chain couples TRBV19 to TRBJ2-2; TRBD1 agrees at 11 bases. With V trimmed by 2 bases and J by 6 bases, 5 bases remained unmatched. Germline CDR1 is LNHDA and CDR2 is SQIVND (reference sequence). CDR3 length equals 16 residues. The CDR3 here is CASSISPGQGAGELFF. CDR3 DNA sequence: TGTGCCAGTAGTATATCCCCGGGACAGGGGGCCGGGGAGCTGTTTTTT.